Below, 5 T cell receptor beta chains from the same sample are listed, as sequenced in a study of HIV-infected children after antiretroviral therapy interruption. A 3' RACE protocol on RNA, with unique molecular identifiers, produced the TCR library. TCRdb redid the calling of the 3' RACE reads with MiXCR, one entry per CDR3 protein. The sample has about 50,000 distinct CDR3 sequences, 4.3% seen once. Described treatment: PENTA 11 planned treatment interruption arm or continuous ART arm. The sample in question was CD45RA+ CD4+ T cells from PBMCs, pooled from several time points, obtained from a donor given antiretroviral therapy, either interrupted or continuous. The subset was: naive CD4+ CD45RA+ CD45RO- T cells. The receptors shown here come from a pool of human donors with HIV.

This clonotype was recorded many times. The chain has TRBV4-1 and TRBJ1-4; D is uncertain. Trimming stripped 2 bases from V and 0 bases from J, with 4 bases between. This CDR3 contains 14 residues. Looked up from germline, CDR1 is MGHRA and CDR2 is YSYEKL. The CDR3 sequence is CASSQSATNEKLFF. DNA for the CDR3: TGCGCCAGCAGCCAATCCGCAACTAATGAAAAACTGTTTTTT.

This clonotype was counted at least ten times. In nucleotides, the CDR3 is TGCAGTGCTACCGACAGGCCGGATCAGCCCCAGCATTTT. It specifies CSATDRPDQPQHF. The J gene is TRBJ1-5, the V gene TRBV20-1, with a possible D match to TRBD1 (6 bases). The V and J ends lost 4 bases and 5 bases respectively, with 12 bases between them. Germline CDR1 and CDR2: DFQATT and SNEGSKA (reference sequence). This CDR3 comprises 13 residues.

This clonotype appeared many times. The chain links TRBV27 to TRBJ1-5; D unclear. V was trimmed by 4 bases and J by 4 bases, leaving 26 bases between them. The germline V gene encodes CDR1 MNHEY and CDR2 SMNVEV (reference sequence). CDR3 length: 19 amino acids. The CDR3 coding sequence is TGTGCCAGCAGTTCCAACGTCCCTCTTCGTCCCCTTCCGAATCAGCCCCAGCATTTT. Its translation is CASSSNVPLRPLPNQPQHF.

This clonotype was counted ten times or more. The genes are TRBV20-1 and TRBJ2-1; possibly TRBD1 or TRBD2 for D (6 bases each). The CDR3 runs 16 residues. Trimming took 1 base from V and 3 from J, leaving 16 bases between them. Per germline, CDR1 DFQATT and CDR2 SNEGSKA (reference sequence). The CDR3 loop is CSARGGAGVGYNEQFF. CDR3 DNA: TGCAGTGCTAGAGGGGGGGCAGGGGTTGGCTACAATGAGCAGTTCTTC.

At least ten counts were recorded for this clonotype. V is TRBV18 and J is TRBJ1-3; D is ambiguous. Germline lookup yields CDR1 KGHSH and CDR2 LQKENI. This CDR3 spans 15 amino acids. The V gene lost 0 bases and the J gene lost 2 bases, with 8 bases spanning the gap. This chain's CDR3 is CASSPPDGAGNTIYF. The CDR3 DNA follows: TGTGCCAGCTCACCACCGGACGGAGCTGGAAACACCATATATTTT.